This T cell receptor beta chain was sequenced for a study of regulatory T cells in long-lasting Graves disease listed by TCRdb under 2021. Some background on the complete study: Persistent Graves' disease was defined as persistently positive TSH receptor autoantibodies together with antithyroid drug treatment for over 5 years. Persistent Graves' disease patients were compared with newly diagnosed Graves' disease patients by peripheral blood TCR sequencing and RNA sequencing. The study was registered as a clinical trial and conducted in China. TCR sequencing covered around 13 persistent and around 20 newly diagnosed Graves' disease patients, some 33 samples in total. Persistent Graves' disease patients in the clinical cohort had taken antithyroid drugs for 9.5 to 13 years on average. Overall study outcomes, separate from this receptor: The authors noted that the small sample size was a limitation that may lower accuracy. The study examined only peripheral blood because the primary lesion, thyroid tissue, could not be accessed. Sequencing and analysis were limited to the TCR beta chain. Persistent Graves' disease patients showed lower TCR Shannon entropy and fewer highly expanded clones than newly diagnosed patients, suggesting clonal expansion. Preferential use of TRBV28, TRBJ1-2 and TRBJ2-5 was observed in persistent disease, whereas TRBV20-1 and TRBJ2-1 were favored in newly diagnosed disease. Persistent patients shared more public clonotypes among themselves (around 2,800) than newly diagnosed patients did (about 970).

The library was made by multiplex PCR. TCRdb records Illumina HiSeq 4000 as the sequencer. iRepertoire HTBI primers and Arm-PCR amplification of CDR3 regions were used to construct TCR beta libraries. Before sequencing, the PCR products underwent gel purification. On the study's bioinformatics: Gene usage analysis of CDR3 amino acid clonotypes used the 60 to 75 TRBV and about 13 TRBJ segments found across samples. Filtered high-quality paired reads were merged into contigs using COPE and FqMerger. BLAST was used to align contigs to IMGT TRBV, TRBD and TRBJ reference genes, and CDR3 was defined according to IMGT. Any clonotype with a frequency above 0.1% was counted as a highly expanded clone. Shannon entropy served as the measure of repertoire diversity, while the Gini coefficient captured V-J evenness. Clonotypes shared by more than one individual were considered public. TCRdb applied fastp at Q25 and MiXCR to the public reads, then kept only in-frame beta chains. Records with the same CDR3 protein are collapsed into one entry carrying the most frequent genes and DNA. These V and J calls are TCRdb output, not the study's own analysis. For this sample the table gives about 310,000 distinct CDR3 sequences, of which 20% to 25% were detected only once. Together, the top ten hold more than 50% of the sample.

The junction shows trimming of 3 bases on V and 3 bases on J, and the gene matches do not reach 2 bases of it. Counted from cysteine to phenylalanine, this CDR3 has 13 amino acids. Just the 39-base CDR3 DNA is kept, in frame starting at base 1. This clonotype was counted only a few times. The specificity of this receptor is unknown. No base quality information exists; no much larger clone differs at one position. The time point label corresponds to: persistent/refractory GD, antithyroid drugs over 5 years with positive TRAb. For both TCR sequencing and RNA sequencing, RNA was extracted from PBMCs using TRIzol. Graves' disease was diagnosed according to American Thyroid Association guidelines. Patients for the study were recruited at an endocrinology department in Xi'an, China. Each patient gave 8.5 to 9.5 milliliters of peripheral blood, collected in an EDTA anticoagulant tube. PBMCs were isolated by Ficoll Paque Plus density gradient separation without further T cell sorting. An Agilent 2100 Bioanalyzer and agarose gel were used to check RNA quality, while a NanoDrop 2000 measured RNA concentration.

The input for sequencing was peripheral blood mononuclear cells (PBMCs), taken when the disease was refractory, from a patient treated with antithyroid drugs. The chain was built from TRBV12-3 or TRBV12-4 and TRBJ2-7; TRBD1 agrees with 7 junctional bases. The receptor's source is a female donor with Graves disease. The CDR3 protein is CASSLTGLYEQYF. The DNA sequence is given as TGTGCCAGCAGTTTGACAGGGCTCTACGAGCAGTACTTC.